This T cell receptor (beta chain) emerged from a study of cytomegalovirus exposure and HLA in healthy donors. Trimming took off 8 bases at V and 1 base at J, with 17 bases between the two ends. This CDR3 spans 15 amino acids. CDR1 SNHLY and CDR2 FYNNEI come from the germline V gene. The PCR employed 60 Vbeta primers together with 13 Jbeta primers. The table came from immunoSEQ multiplex PCR; TCRdb's copy has only in-frame clones and leaves some out. The sample includes under 150,000 clones, about four fifths of them seen just once. Healthy donors of bone marrow made up the group. Donors were ostensibly healthy at sampling, although undocumented immune exposures were probable.

The sample consisted of PBMCs. The J gene is TRBJ1-1, the V gene TRBV2, with a weak D call TRBD1 (6 bases). This TCR derives from a woman in her thirties or forties in good health and CMV-seropositive. The CDR3 DNA sequence: TGTGCCAGCCAGGACCTGCCGACAGGGAACACTGAAGCTTTCTTT. Translation: CASQDLPTGNTEAFF.